The 5 T cell receptor beta chains listed next were all sequenced from one sample in a study of blood T cell repertoires in COVID-19. The assay was immunoSEQ multiplex PCR, and TCRdb's table has in-frame clones only and misses some. The sample holds 160,000 or so clones; 75% to 85% are singletons and the top ten take roughly 6%. Sequenced: PBMCs or T cells enriched from blood (not recorded which). The receptors stem from a man aged 40-55 years who had recovered from COVID-19.

The chain joins TRBV10-3 to TRBJ1-1; D gene unclear. Germline assignment: CDR1 ENHRY and CDR2 SYGVKD. This CDR3 has 16 residues. V was trimmed by 4 bases and J by 0 bases, leaving 15 bases between them. The CDR3, as DNA: TGTGCCATCAGTGCTGGCGCAGGCCCTATGAACACTGAAGCTTTCTTT. Amino acid sequence: CAISAGAGPMNTEAFF.

The DNA for the CDR3 is TGCGCCAGCAGCTTGGTTGGCGGCTATGGCTACACCTTC. This encodes CASSLVGGYGYTF. The chain employs TRBV5-1 and TRBJ1-2; no clear D gene. V shed 0 bases and J shed 4 bases, with 7 bases lying between them. The CDR3 consists of 13 residues. CDR1 and CDR2 from the germline V gene are SGHRS and YFSETQ.

This clone was recorded only once. CDR3 bases: TGTGCCAGCAGCTTCAGGAACACTGAAGCTTTCTTT. Translating gives CASSFRNTEAFF. The V call is TRBV7-9, the J call TRBJ1-1; D uncertain. The CDR3 extends over 12 amino acids. Looked up from germline, CDR1 is SEHNR and CDR2 is FQNEAQ (reference sequence). Trimming stripped 3 bases from V and 1 base from J, with 3 bases between. Using reference TRBV7-9 and TRBJ1-1 for the parts outside the CDR3, the full variable domain is DTGVSQNPRHKITKRGQNVTFRCDPISEHNRLYWYRQTLGQGPEFLTYFQNEAQLEKSRLLSDRFSAERPKGSFSTLEIQRTEQGDSAMYLCASSFRNTEAFFGQGTRLTVV.

This chain joins TRBV10-3 and TRBJ1-3; D gene uncertain. CDR1 and CDR2 from the germline V gene are ENHRY and SYGVKD. The CDR3 covers 16 residues. V dropped 0 bases and J dropped 4 bases, with 13 bases sitting between them. Here the CDR3 DNA reads TGTGCCATCAGTGAGTCAAGTCTTCTCAGGGGAAACACCATATATTTT. Its protein product is CAISESSLLRGNTIYF.

This clone was picked up a small number of times. V gene TRBV20-1 combines with J gene TRBJ2-7, with TRBD2 matching over 7 bases. CDR1 DFQATT and CDR2 SNEGSKA come from the germline V gene (reference sequence). V shed 3 bases, J shed 5 bases, and the junction held 10 bases outside the gene matches. The CDR3 contains 14 residues. CDR3 sequence (DNA): TGCAGTGCTAGTGGGGGGGGACGGTGGGACGAGCAGTACTTC. Translated: CSASGGGRWDEQYF.